This T cell receptor (beta chain) was found in a study of T-cell memory formation after mild COVID-19. In its sample, this clonotype was seen once. Its antigen remains unidentified. The CDR3 runs to 15 residues. CDR1 and CDR2 from the germline V gene are SGHVS and FQNEAQ. The ends were cut back, 1 base at V and 6 bases at J, with 10 bases in the middle. Broader study findings: Mainly CM and EM harbored the contracting CD4+ clones; mainly EMRA harbored the CD8+ ones. Clones that contracted from day 15 to 85 had balanced CD4/CD8; later expanders were CD4+ biased.

TCRdb used MiXCR to reprocess the 5' RACE reads, holding one entry per CDR3 protein. The sample has 100,000 to 150,000 distinct CDR3 sequences, about 6% seen once. The sequence was obtained from an adult woman who had mild COVID-19 (a few samples of this study predate the infection). Cell type and time point are not known. The rearrangement joins TRBV7-8 to TRBJ1-6, with a possible D match to TRBD1 (6 bases). Sequences were obtained from PBMCs or a T cell subset sorted from them (not recorded which). The CDR3 region is CASSLEGQANSPLHF. The CDR3 DNA reads TGTGCCAGCAGCTTAGAGGGACAAGCTAATTCACCCCTCCACTTT.